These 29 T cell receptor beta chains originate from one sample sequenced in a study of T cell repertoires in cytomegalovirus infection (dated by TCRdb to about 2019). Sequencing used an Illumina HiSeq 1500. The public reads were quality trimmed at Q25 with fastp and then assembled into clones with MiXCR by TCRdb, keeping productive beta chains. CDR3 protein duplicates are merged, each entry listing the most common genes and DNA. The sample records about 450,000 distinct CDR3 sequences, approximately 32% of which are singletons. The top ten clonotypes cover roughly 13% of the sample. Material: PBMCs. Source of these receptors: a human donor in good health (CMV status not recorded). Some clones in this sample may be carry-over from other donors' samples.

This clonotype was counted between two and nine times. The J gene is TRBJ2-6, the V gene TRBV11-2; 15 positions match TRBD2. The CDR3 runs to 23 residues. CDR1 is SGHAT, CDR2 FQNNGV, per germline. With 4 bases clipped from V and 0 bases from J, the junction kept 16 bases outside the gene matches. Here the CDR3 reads CASSSIRGGLAGGSLSGANVLTF. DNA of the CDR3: TGTGCCAGCAGCTCCATTAGGGGGGGACTAGCGGGGGGATCCCTCTCTGGGGCCAACGTCCTGACTTTC.

CDR3: CASRTYYNEQFF. CDR3 coding DNA: TGTGCCAGCAGGACCTACTACAATGAGCAGTTCTTC. V is TRBV27 and J is TRBJ2-1; D is undetermined. CDR3 length: 12 amino acids. Trimming stripped 6 bases from V and 3 bases from J, with 6 bases between. Germline V gives CDR1 MNHEY, CDR2 SMNVEV (reference sequence).

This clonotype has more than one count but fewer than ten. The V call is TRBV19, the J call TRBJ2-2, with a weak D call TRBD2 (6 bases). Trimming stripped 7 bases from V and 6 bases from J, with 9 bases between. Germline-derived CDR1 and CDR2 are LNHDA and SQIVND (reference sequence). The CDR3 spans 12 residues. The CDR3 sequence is CASTTRPGELFF. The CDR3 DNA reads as TGTGCCAGTACGACTAGGCCCGGGGAGCTGTTTTTT.

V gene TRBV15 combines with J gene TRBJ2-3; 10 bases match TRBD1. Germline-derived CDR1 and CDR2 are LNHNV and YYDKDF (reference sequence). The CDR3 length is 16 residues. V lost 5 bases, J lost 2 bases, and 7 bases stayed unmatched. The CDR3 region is CATSDPGQGNTDTQYF. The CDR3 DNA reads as TGTGCCACCAGCGACCCGGGACAGGGGAACACAGATACGCAGTATTTT.

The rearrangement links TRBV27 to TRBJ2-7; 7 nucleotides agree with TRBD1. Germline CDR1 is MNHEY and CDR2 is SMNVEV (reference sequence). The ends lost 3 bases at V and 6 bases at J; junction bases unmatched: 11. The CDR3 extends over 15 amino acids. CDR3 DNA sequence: TGTGCCAGCAGTTTGGTATACTTTACAGGGGCCGAGCAGTACTTC. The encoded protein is CASSLVYFTGAEQYF.

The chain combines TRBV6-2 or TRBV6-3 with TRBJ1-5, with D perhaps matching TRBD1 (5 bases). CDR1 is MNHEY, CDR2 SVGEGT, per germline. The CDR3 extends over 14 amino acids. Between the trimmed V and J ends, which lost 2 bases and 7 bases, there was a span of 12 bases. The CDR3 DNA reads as TGTGCCAGCAGTTACGGGTCGGGGGGGCAGCCCCAGCATTTT. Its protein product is CASSYGSGGQPQHF.

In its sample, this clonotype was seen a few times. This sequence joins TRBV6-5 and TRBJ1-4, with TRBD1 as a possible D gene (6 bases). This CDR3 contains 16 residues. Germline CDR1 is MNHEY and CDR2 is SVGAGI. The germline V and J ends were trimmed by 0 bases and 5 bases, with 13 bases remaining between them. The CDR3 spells CASSYSAGQYNEKLFF. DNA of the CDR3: TGTGCCAGCAGTTACTCGGCCGGACAGTACAATGAAAAACTGTTTTTT.

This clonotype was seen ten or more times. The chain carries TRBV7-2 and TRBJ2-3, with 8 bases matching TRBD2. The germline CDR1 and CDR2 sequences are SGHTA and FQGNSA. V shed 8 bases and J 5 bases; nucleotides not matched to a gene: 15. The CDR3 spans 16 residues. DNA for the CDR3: TGTGCCAGCCGACACCCCGGGGGGGCCTTTGGAGATACGCAGTATTTT. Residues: CASRHPGGAFGDTQYF.

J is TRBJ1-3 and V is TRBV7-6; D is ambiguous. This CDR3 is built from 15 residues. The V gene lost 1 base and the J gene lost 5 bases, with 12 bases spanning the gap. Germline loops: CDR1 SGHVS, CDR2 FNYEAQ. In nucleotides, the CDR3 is TGTGCCAGCAGCTTAGAGCAGGTGGCGCGAAACACCATATATTTT. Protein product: CASSLEQVARNTIYF.

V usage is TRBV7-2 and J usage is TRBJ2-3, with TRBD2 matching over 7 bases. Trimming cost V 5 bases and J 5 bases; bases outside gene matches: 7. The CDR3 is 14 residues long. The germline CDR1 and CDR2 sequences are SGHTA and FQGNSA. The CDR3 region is CASSHTSAGDTQYF. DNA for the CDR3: TGTGCCAGCAGCCATACTAGCGCGGGAGATACGCAGTATTTT. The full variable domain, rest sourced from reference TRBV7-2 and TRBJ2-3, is GAGVSQSPSNKVTEKGKDVELRCDPISGHTALYWYRQSLGQGLEFLIYFQGNSAPDKSGLPSDRFSAERTGGSVSTLTIQRTQQEDSAVYLCASSHTSAGDTQYFGPGTRLTVL.

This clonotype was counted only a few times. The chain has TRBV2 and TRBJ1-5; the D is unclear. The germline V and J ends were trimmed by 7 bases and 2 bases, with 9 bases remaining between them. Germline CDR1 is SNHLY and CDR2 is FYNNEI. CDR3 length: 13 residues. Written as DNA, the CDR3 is TGTGCCAGCACAAGGGTACGCAATCAGCCCCAGCATTTT. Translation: CASTRVRNQPQHF.

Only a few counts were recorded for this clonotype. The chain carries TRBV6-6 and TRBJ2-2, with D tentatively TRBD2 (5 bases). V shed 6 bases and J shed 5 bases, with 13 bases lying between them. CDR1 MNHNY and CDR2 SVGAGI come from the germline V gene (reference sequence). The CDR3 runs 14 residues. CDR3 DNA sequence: TGTGCCAGCAGCATCATCCCGGGGACCGGGGAGCTGTTTTTT. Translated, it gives CASSIIPGTGELFF.

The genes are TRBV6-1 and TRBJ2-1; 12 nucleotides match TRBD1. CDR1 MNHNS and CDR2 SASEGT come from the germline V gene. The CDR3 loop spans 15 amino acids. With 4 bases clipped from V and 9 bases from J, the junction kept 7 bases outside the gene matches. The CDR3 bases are TGTGCCAGCAGTGGGGGACAGGGGGCGGTGTTTGAGCAGTTCTTC. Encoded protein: CASSGGQGAVFEQFF.

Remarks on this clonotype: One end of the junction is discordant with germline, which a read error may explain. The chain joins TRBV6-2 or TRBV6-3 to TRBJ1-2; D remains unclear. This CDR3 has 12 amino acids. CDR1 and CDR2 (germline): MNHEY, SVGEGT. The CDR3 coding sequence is TGTGCCCGCAGTCGCAGCTCCTATGGCTACACCTTC. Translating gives CARSRSSYGYTF.

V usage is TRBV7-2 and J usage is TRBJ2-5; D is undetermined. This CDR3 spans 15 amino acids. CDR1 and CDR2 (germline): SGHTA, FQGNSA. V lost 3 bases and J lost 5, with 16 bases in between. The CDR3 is CASSLYGLQGETQYF. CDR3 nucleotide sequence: TGTGCCAGCAGCTTGTATGGGCTTCAAGGGGAGACCCAGTACTTC.

The CDR3 sequence: CASSYSTGDPFNEQFF. CDR3 nucleotides: TGTGCCAGCAGTTACTCCACCGGGGACCCCTTCAATGAGCAGTTCTTC. This chain connects TRBV6-5 to TRBJ2-1; either TRBD1 or TRBD2 may fit D (5 bases each). V was shortened by 0 bases and J by 6 bases, with 15 bases between the two germline ends. Germline V CDR1 and CDR2: MNHEY, SVGAGI. The CDR3 extends over 16 amino acids.

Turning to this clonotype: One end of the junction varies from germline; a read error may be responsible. The CDR3 spells CASSYLGQDSLGFSGANVPTF. The CDR3 DNA reads as TGTGCCAGCAGTTACTTAGGCCAAGATTCACTCGGGTTCTCTGGGGCCAACGTCCCGACTTTC. The genes are TRBV6-6 and TRBJ2-6; D is perhaps TRBD1 (5 bases). The length of the CDR3 is 21 residues. Germline V gene sequence: CDR1 MNHNY, CDR2 SVGAGI (reference sequence).

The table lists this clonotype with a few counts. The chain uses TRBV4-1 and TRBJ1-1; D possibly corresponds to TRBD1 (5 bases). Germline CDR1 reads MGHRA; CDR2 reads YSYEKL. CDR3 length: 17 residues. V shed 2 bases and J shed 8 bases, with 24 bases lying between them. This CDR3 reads CASSQLSLYVGTHEAFF. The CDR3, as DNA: TGCGCCAGCAGCCAACTCTCCCTCTACGTGGGGACGCACGAAGCTTTCTTT.

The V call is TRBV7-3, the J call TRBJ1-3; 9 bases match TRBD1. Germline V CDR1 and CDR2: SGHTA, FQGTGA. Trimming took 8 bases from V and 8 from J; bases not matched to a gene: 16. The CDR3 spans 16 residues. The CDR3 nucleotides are TGTGCCAGCGCGCTCACAGGGGGCATGGACCGAGACACCATATATTTT. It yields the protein CASALTGGMDRDTIYF.

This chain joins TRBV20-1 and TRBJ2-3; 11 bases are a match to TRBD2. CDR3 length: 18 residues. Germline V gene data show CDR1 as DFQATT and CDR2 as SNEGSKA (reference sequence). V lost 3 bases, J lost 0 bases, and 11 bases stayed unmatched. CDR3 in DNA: TGCAGTGCTAGCACTAGCGGGGGATACAGCCCTAGCACAGATACGCAGTATTTT. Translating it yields CSASTSGGYSPSTDTQYF.

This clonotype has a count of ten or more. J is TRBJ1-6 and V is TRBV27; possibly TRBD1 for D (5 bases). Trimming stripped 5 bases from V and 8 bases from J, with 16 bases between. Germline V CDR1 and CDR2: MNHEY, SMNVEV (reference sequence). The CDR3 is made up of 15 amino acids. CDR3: CASSDRGRGDSPLHF. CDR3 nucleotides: TGTGCCAGCAGTGACCGGGGCCGAGGGGATTCACCCCTCCACTTT.

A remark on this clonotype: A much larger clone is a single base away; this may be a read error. CDR3 sequence reads: CASSVDRASGNTIYF. Here the CDR3 DNA reads TGTGCCAGCAGCGTGGACAGGGCCTCTGGAAACACCATATATTTT. The genes are TRBV7-6 and TRBJ1-3; TRBD1 matches 8 bases. The junction had 3 bases not matched to a gene; V was cut back by 5 bases and J by 0 bases. The CDR3 has 15 residues. Looked up from germline, CDR1 is SGHVS and CDR2 is FNYEAQ. The full variable domain, with the rest looked up from reference TRBV7-6 and TRBJ1-3, is GAGVSQSPRYKVTKRGQDVALRCDPISGHVSLYWYRQALGQGPEFLTYFNYEAQQDKSGLPNDRFSAERPEGSISTLTIQRTEQRDSAMYRCASSVDRASGNTIYFGEGSWLTVV.

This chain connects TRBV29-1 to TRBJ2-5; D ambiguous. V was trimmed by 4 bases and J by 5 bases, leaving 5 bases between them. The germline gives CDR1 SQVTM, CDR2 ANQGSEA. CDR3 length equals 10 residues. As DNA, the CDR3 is TGCAGCGTTGGAGCGGAGACCCAGTACTTC. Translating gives CSVGAETQYF.

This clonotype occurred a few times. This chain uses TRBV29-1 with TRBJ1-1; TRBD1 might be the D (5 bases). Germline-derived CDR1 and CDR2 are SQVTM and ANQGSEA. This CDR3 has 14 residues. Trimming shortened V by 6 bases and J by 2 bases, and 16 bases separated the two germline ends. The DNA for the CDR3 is TGCAGCGTCACCCGAGGGACGGGCAACACTGAAGCTTTCTTT. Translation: CSVTRGTGNTEAFF.

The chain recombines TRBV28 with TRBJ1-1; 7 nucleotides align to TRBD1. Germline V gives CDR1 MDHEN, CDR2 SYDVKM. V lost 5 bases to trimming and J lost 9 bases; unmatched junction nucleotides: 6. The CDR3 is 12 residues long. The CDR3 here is CASSQEQGKAFF. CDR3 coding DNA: TGTGCCAGCAGTCAAGAACAGGGGAAAGCTTTCTTT.

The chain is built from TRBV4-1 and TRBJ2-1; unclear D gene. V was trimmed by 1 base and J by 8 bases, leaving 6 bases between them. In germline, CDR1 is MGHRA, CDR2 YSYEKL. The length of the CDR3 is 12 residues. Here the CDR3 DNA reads TGCGCCAGCAGCCAAGGAATAGATGAGCAGTTCTTC. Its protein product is CASSQGIDEQFF.

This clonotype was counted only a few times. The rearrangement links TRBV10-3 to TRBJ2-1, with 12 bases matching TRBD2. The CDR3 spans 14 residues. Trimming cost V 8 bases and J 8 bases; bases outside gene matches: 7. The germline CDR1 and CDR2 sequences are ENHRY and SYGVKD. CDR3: CAISGLAGRDEQFF. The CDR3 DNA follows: TGTGCCATCTCTGGACTAGCGGGGAGGGATGAGCAGTTCTTC.

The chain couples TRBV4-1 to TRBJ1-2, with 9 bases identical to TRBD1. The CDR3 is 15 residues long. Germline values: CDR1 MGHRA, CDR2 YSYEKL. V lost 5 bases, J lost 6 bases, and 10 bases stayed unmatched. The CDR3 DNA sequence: TGCGCCAGCAGCAAACCCGACCGGACAGGGGATGGCTACACCTTC. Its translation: CASSKPDRTGDGYTF.

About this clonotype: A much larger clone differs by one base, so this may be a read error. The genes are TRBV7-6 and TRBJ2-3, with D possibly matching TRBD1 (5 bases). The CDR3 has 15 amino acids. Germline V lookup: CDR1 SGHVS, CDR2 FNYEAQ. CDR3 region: CASSPKGSATDTKYF. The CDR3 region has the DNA TGTGCCAGCAGCCCTAAGGGGTCTGCCACAGATACGAAGTATTTT.